The clone carrying this TCR beta chain was detected only a few times. Its cognate antigen is unknown. This sample is drawn from a study of T cells after yellow fever vaccination. Study results and limitations: A faster peak, day 5 versus 15, was reached by the weaker secondary response. After the booster, over 95% of CD4 and about nine tenths of CD8 primary-response clones were re-detected. Overall, a small share of clonotypes was seen in both CD4 and CD8 compartments.

The authors made TCR cDNA by 5'RACE template switching, adding a universal primer site and UMIs. Using its own MiXCR run on the 5' RACE reads, TCRdb lists one record per CDR3 protein. The sample consists of about 500,000 distinct CDR3 sequences, 17% of them appearing once. Germline V CDR1 and CDR2: LNHDA, SQIVND (reference sequence). V lost 4 bases, J lost 8 bases, and 9 bases lay in between. There are 13 residues in the CDR3. The TCR sequence derives from a man younger than 35 who received the YFV17D yellow fever vaccine. V usage is TRBV19 and J usage is TRBJ1-6; possible D gene TRBD1, 5 bases. Sequenced material: PBMCs, taken about 5 days after the first yellow fever vaccination. CDR3 residues: CASSTATDSPLHF. CDR3 in DNA: TGTGCCAGTAGTACTGCGACAGATTCACCCCTCCACTTT.